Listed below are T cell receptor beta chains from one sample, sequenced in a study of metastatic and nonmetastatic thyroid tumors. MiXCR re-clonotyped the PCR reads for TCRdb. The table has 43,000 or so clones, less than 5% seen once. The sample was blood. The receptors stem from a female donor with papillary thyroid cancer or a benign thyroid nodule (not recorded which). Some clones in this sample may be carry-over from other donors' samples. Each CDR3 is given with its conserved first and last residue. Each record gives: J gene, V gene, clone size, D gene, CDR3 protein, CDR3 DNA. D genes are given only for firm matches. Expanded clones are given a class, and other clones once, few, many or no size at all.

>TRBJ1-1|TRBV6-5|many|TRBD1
CASSYYGTGDLNTEAFF
TGTGCCAGCAGTTACTATGGGACAGGAGACCTGAACACTGAAGCTTTCTTT
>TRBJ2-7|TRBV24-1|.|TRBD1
CATSARDRGAGEQYF
TGTGCCACCAGTGCCAGGGACAGGGGCGCAGGCGAGCAGTACTTC
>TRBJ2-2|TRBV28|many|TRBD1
CASSRLDRGPLTGELFF
TGTGCCAGCAGCCGACTCGACAGGGGCCCACTCACCGGGGAGCTGTTTTTT
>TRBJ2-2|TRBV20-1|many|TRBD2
CSASDGRLAEPGGELFF
TGCAGTGCTAGCGACGGCCGCCTAGCGGAGCCGGGCGGGGAGCTGTTTTTT
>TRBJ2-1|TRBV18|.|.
CASSGLLSTGNEQFF
TGTGCCAGCTCGGGGCTGCTAAGTACAGGGAATGAGCAGTTCTTC
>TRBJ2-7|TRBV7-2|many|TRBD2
CASSLDGIAGREQYF
TGTGCCAGCAGCTTAGACGGGATAGCGGGACGTGAGCAGTACTTC
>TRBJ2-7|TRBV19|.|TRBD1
CASSATTGGYEQYF
TGTGCCAGTAGTGCGACGACAGGGGGATACGAGCAGTACTTC
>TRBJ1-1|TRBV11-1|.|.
CASSLFGHMITEDFF
TGTGCCAGCAGCTTATTCGGCCACATGATCACTGAAGATTTCTTT
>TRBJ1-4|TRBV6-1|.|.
CPSSLWDRPGEKLFF
TGTCCCAGCAGTCTCTGGGACCGCCCCGGGGAAAAACTGTTTTTT
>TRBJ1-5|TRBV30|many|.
CAWSKGQANQPQHF
TGTGCCTGGTCCAAGGGACAAGCCAATCAGCCCCAGCATTTT
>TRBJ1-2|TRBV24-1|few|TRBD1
CATSDNRDRAYGYTF
TGTGCCACCAGTGATAACCGGGACAGAGCTTATGGCTACACCTTC
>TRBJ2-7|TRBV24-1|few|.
CATSPSVTVSLYEQYF
TGTGCCACCAGCCCGTCCGTGACAGTGTCGCTCTACGAGCAGTACTTC
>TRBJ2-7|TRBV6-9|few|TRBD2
CASSSGRGLAGGAYEQYF
TGTGCCAGCAGTTCCGGTAGGGGACTAGCGGGAGGGGCCTACGAGCAGTACTTC
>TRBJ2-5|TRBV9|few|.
CASTPTVQRDGQYF
TGTGCCAGCACCCCGACTGTCCAAAGAGACGGCCAGTACTTC
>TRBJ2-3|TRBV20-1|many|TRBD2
CSARDLRSGRAPDTQYF
TGCAGTGCTAGAGATCTGCGAAGCGGGAGGGCCCCAGATACGCAGTATTTT
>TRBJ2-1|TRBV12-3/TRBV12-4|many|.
CASSLAPSSYNEQFF
TGTGCCAGCAGTTTAGCTCCAAGCTCCTACAATGAGCAGTTCTTC
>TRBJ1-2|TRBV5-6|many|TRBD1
CASSPLTGAYGYTF
TGTGCCAGCAGCCCACTTACAGGGGCCTATGGCTACACCTTC
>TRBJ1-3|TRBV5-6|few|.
CASSFRGYSGNTIYF
TGTGCCAGCAGCTTCCGGGGTTACTCTGGAAACACCATATATTTT
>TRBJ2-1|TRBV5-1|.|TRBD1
CASSLEQGARSGQFF
TGCGCCAGCAGCTTGGAACAGGGGGCGCGTAGTGGGCAGTTCTTC
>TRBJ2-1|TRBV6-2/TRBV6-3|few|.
CASRNEWNEQFF
TGTGCCAGCAGAAATGAATGGAATGAGCAGTTCTTC
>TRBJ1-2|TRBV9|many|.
CASSVTEGRGGYTF
TGTGCCAGCAGCGTCACGGAGGGCCGCGGTGGCTACACCTTC
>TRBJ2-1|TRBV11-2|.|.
CASSPIQGYNEQFF
TGTGCCAGCAGCCCGATACAGGGTTACAATGAGCAGTTCTTC
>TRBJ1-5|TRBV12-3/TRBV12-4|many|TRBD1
CASSYDREQPQHF
TGTGCCAGCAGTTACGACAGGGAACAGCCCCAGCATTTT
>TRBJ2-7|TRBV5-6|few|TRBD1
CASSPGTELYEQYF
TGTGCCAGCAGTCCCGGGACAGAACTTTACGAGCAGTACTTC
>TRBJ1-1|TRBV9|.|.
CASIVEGGENTEASF
TGTGCCAGCATCGTAGAGGGCGGGGAGAACACTGAAGCTTCCTTT
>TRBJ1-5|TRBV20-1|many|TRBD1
CSTIFPGQGNQPQHF
TGCAGTACAATTTTCCCGGGACAGGGAAATCAGCCCCAGCATTTT
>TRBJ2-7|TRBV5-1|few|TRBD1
CASSSTGTGGGEQYF
TGCGCCAGCAGCTCAACCGGGACAGGGGGCGGCGAGCAGTACTTC
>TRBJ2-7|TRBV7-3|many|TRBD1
CASSYTGTGSGEQYF
TGTGCCAGCAGCTACACCGGGACAGGGTCCGGCGAGCAGTACTTC
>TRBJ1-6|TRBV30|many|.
CAWTSPRVGRKNSPLHF
TGTGCCTGGACCTCCCCGCGGGTGGGACGGAAGAATTCACCCCTCCACTTT
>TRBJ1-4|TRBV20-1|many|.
CSARVGQGNEKLFF
TGCAGTGCTAGAGTCGGTCAGGGGAATGAAAAACTGTTTTTT
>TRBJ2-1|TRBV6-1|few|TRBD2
CACSALGTSDYNEQFF
TGTGCCTGCAGTGCTCTCGGGACTAGCGATTACAATGAGCAGTTCTTC
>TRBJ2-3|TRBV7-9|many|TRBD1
CASSLRTGWGDTQYF
TGTGCCAGCAGCTTACGGACAGGGTGGGGGGATACGCAGTATTTT
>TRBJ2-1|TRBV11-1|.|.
CASSLGRGGEQFF
TGTGCCAGCAGCTTAGGAAGGGGTGGTGAGCAGTTCTTC
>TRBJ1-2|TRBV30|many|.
CAWRKPGGRVYGYTF
TGTGCCTGGAGGAAACCCGGGGGCAGGGTCTATGGCTACACCTTC
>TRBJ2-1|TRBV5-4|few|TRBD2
CASSLAGLAGVPF
TGTGCCAGCAGCTTGGCCGGGTTAGCGGGAGTGCCCTTC
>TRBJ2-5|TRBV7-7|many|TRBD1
CASSQGAGETQYF
TGTGCTAGCAGTCAGGGGGCGGGGGAGACCCAGTACTTC
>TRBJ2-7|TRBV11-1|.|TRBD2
CASSWTSGVYEQYF
TGTGCCAGCAGCTGGACTAGCGGGGTCTACGAGCAGTACTTC
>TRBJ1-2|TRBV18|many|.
CASSPYRERRYGYTF
TGTGCCAGCTCACCATACAGGGAAAGGCGCTATGGCTACACCTTC
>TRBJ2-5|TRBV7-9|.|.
CASSSPGPLGETQYF
TGTGCCAGCAGCTCTCCGGGGCCACTGGGAGAGACCCAGTACTTC
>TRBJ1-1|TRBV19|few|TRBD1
CAVQGAQNTEAFF
TGTGCCGTCCAGGGGGCTCAGAACACTGAAGCTTTCTTT